The following is a TCR beta chain sequence with its context. The antigen is unknown. This entry belongs to a study of beta chain features in type 1 diabetes. General study results and limits: PCR, the amplification step, might favor shorter templates, equally in patients and controls.

One heparinised blood draw, averaging roughly 0.12 L, came from each donor. Staining for CD45RO/CCR7/CD25/CD127/CD95/CD27 allowed sorting of CD4+ naive, central memory, regulatory and stem cell-like memory cells. Each population that was sorted was more than 98% pure. The isolated RNA, all of it, was reverse transcribed, so expressed TCRB transcripts were what got sequenced. Produced via immunoSEQ multiplex PCR; TCRdb's table is partial and in-frame only. In the table there are hundreds of thousands of clones, roughly 8% of which are singletons. The sequenced material came from central memory CD4+ T cells from blood. The clonotype originates from a woman aged 18-29 years in good health.

The CDR3: CASSSRTGGTSGGTGELFF. CDR3 in DNA: TGCGCCAGCAGCTCCCGAACAGGCGGGACTAGCGGGGGCACCGGGGAGCTGTTTTTT. The chain is built from TRBV5-1 and TRBJ2-2; TRBD2 matches 14 bases. V trimming: 3 bases; J trimming: 4 bases; junction bases outside the gene matches: 11. The CDR3 contains 19 residues. The V gene's germline CDR1 is SGHRS and CDR2 YFSETQ.